This T cell receptor (beta chain) was obtained from a study of a mutant IDH1 vaccine in newly diagnosed glioma. Study-level findings and limits: Across multiple MHC alleles, almost 95% of patients had vaccine-induced responses.

A note on this clone: Its specificity is unknown.

Clones were read by immunoSEQ multiplex PCR, and TCRdb kept only the in-frame ones, dropping some. The sample lists fewer than 70,000 clones; more than 75% were seen once. The sample's time point: week 35, safety follow-up. In every dose of vaccine, 300 ug of mutant IDH1 20-mer peptide was given alongside topical imiquimod. Donors' newly diagnosed IDH1-mutant WHO grade 3 or 4 astrocytomas lacked nuclear ATRX. CDR3 length: 17 residues. Trimming removed 1 base at V and 3 bases at J, with 16 bases between. CDR1 and CDR2 from the germline V gene are SGHTA and FQGNSA. The chain recombines TRBV7-2 with TRBJ1-3, with D possibly being TRBD1 (6 bases). The sequence was obtained from a man aged 30 to 39 with glioma. The material was PBMCs, obtained from a glioma patient whose treatment included an IDH1 peptide vaccine. The CDR3 sequence: CASSLDVGGGIGNTIYF. DNA for the CDR3: TGTGCCAGCAGCTTAGACGTAGGGGGGGGCATTGGAAACACCATATATTTT.